This T cell receptor (beta chain) was documented in a study of control samples from healthy donors and cancer patients. Assay used: immunoSEQ multiplex PCR; TCRdb lists only in-frame clones, some missing. The sample has about 94,000 clones, approximately 90% seen once. Germline lookup yields CDR1 SGHTA and CDR2 FQGNSA. The CDR3 length is 15 residues. The V segment lost 4 bases and the J segment 8 bases; nucleotides outside the gene matches: 9. The sequence came from a woman aged 45-60 years in good health. The V and J genes are TRBV7-2 and TRBJ2-1; 9 nucleotides align to TRBD2. Input material: blood. As DNA, the CDR3 is TGTGCCAGCAGCTCCCGGGTAGCGGGAGACCATGAGCAGTTCTTC. Its translation: CASSSRVAGDHEQFF.